This TCR beta chain was identified during a study of blood T cell repertoires in COVID-19. Study details: From T cells, B-cell-depleted T cells, or PBMCs came the material, which was cDNA or gDNA.

This CDR3 is built from 16 residues. Trimming took 3 bases from V and 3 from J, leaving 16 bases between them. In germline, CDR1 is SGHNT, CDR2 YENEEA. Sequenced by immunoSEQ multiplex PCR; TCRdb stores in-frame clones only, minus some. Of 150,000 or so clones in the sample, 75% to 90% are singletons; the top ten hold 3.5% to 5%. Two negative PCRs, clearance, or symptom resolution were required of recovered Cohort 3 donors. The V gene is TRBV11-3, the J gene TRBJ2-3, with D perhaps matching TRBD1 (6 bases). This sequence originates from a woman between 45 and 65 years old who had recovered from COVID-19. Sequenced input: PBMCs or T cells enriched from blood (not recorded which). The CDR3 DNA reads as TGTGCCAGCAGCTTGGGATTCACAGGGAATACAGATACGCAGTATTTT. It encodes CASSLGFTGNTDTQYF.